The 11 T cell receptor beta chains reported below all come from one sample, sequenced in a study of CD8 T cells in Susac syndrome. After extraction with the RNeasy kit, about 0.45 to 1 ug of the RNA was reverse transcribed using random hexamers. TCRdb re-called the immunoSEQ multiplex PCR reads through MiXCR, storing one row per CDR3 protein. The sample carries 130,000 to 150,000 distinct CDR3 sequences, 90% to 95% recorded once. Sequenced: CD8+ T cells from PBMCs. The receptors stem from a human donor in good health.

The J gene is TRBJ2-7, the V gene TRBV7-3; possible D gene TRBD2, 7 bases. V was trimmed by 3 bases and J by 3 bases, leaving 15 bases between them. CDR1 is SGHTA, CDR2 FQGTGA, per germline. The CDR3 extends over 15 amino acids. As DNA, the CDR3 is TGTGCCAGCAGCTTGGGAGGGGGAGGCGGCTACGAGCAGTACTTC. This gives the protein CASSLGGGGGYEQYF.

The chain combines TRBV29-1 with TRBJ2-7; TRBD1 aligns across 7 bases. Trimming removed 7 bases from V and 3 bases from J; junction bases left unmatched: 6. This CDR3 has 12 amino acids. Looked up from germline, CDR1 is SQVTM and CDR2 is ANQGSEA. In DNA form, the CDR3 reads TGCAGCGCCTCGACAGGGCACTACGAGCAGTACTTC. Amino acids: CSASTGHYEQYF.

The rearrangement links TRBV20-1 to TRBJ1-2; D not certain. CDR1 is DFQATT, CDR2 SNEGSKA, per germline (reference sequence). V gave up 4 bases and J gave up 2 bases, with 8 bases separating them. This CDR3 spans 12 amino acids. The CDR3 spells CSAMWPNYGYTF. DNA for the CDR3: TGCAGTGCTATGTGGCCGAACTATGGCTACACCTTC.

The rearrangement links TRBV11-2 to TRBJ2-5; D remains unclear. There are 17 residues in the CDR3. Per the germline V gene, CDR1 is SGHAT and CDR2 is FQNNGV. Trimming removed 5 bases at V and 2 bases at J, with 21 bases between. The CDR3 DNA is TGTGCCAGCAGCCTTACCCTTGGACCCCTGGGGCAAGAGACCCAGTACTTC. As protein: CASSLTLGPLGQETQYF.

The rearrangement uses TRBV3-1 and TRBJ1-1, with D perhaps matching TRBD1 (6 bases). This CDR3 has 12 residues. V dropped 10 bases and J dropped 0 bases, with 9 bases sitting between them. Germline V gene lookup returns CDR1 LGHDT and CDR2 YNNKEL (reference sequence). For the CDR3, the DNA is TGTGCCACTGGACAGCTGAACACTGAAGCTTTCTTT. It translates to CATGQLNTEAFF. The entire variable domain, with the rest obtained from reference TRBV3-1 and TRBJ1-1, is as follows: DTAVSQTPKYLVTQMGNDKSIKCEQNLGHDTMYWYKQDSKKFLKIMFSYNNKELIINETVPNRFSPKSPDKAHLNLHINSLELGDSAVYFCATGQLNTEAFFGQGTRLTVV.

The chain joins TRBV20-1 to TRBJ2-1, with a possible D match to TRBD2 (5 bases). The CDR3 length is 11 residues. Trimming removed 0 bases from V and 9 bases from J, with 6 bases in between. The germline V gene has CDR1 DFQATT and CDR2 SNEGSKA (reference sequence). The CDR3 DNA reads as TGCAGTGCTAGAGATCGGGGTGAGCAGTTCTTC. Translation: CSARDRGEQFF.

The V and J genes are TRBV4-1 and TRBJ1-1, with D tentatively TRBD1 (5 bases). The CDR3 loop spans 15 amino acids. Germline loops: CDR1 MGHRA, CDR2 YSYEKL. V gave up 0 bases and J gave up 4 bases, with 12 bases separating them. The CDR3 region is CASSQDTGSITEAFF. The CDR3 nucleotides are TGCGCCAGCAGCCAAGACACAGGAAGTATCACTGAAGCTTTCTTT.

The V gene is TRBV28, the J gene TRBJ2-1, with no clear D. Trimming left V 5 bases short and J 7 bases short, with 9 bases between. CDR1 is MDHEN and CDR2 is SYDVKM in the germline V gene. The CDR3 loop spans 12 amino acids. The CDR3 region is CASSMTGNEQFF. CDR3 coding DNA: TGTGCCAGCAGTATGACTGGGAATGAGCAGTTCTTC.

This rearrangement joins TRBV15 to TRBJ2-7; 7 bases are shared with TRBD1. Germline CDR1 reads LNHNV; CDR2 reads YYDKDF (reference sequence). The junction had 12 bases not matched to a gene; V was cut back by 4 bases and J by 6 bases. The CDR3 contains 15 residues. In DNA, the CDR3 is TGTGCCACCAGCATCGACAGGGTGTCTCCCTCCGAGCAGTACTTC. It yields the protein CATSIDRVSPSEQYF. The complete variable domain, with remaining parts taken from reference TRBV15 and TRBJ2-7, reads DAMVIQNPRYQVTQFGKPVTLSCSQTLNHNVMYWYQQKSSQAPKLLFHYYDKDFNNEADTPDNFQSRRPNTSFCFLDIRSPGLGDTAMYLCATSIDRVSPSEQYFGPGTRLTVT.

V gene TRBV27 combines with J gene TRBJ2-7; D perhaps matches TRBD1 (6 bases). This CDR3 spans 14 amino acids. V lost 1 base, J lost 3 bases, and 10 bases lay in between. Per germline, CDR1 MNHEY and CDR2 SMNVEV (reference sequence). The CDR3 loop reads CASSLLGTHYEQYF. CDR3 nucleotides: TGTGCCAGCAGTTTATTGGGGACACACTACGAGCAGTACTTC.

Here the CDR3 DNA reads TGTGCCAGCAGCGAGGGGACTAGCGGGAGCTACGAGCAGTACTTC. Translated: CASSEGTSGSYEQYF. The chain recombines TRBV9 with TRBJ2-7; 14 positions agree with TRBD2. V shed 3 bases, J shed 3 bases, and the junction held 2 bases outside the gene matches. There are 15 residues in the CDR3. Germline V gene lookup returns CDR1 SGDLS and CDR2 YYNGEE.